What follows are 28 T cell receptor beta chains derived from one specimen sequenced in a study of vaccination and CD4 T cells after COVID-19. The assay that was used to sequence DNA from cultured CD4+ T cells was the Oncomine TCR Beta short-read assay. MiXCR, run by TCRdb on the PCR reads, gives a single entry per CDR3 protein. This table holds approximately 15,000 distinct CDR3 sequences, about 33% found once. Regarding treatment: roughly 11-day PBMC culture with coronavirus spike peptide pools or control peptides (ViraFEST assay). These TCRs' antigens remain unknown. The sequencing input was cultured CD4+ T cells from blood. All receptors derive from a human donor with COVID-19.

The chain combines TRBV15 with TRBJ2-5, with D uncertain. From germline, CDR1 is LNHNV and CDR2 YYDKDF (reference sequence). V dropped 1 base and J dropped 4 bases, with 7 bases sitting between them. The length of the CDR3 is 13 residues. The CDR3 DNA sequence: TGTGCCACCAGCAGAGGTAGATCAGAGACCCAGTACTTC. It encodes CATSRGRSETQYF.

This clonotype was seen a handful of times. This chain uses TRBV18 with TRBJ1-5; 8 bases align to TRBD1. The CDR3 loop spans 15 amino acids. The ends lost 3 bases at V and 2 bases at J; junction bases unmatched: 3. Germline loops: CDR1 KGHSH, CDR2 LQKENI. In DNA form, the CDR3 reads TGTGCCAGCTCACCGCAGGGGGCCCGCAATCAGCCCCAGCATTTT. Translating it yields CASSPQGARNQPQHF.

This clonotype was detected only a few times. The genes are TRBV7-2 and TRBJ2-5; 11 nucleotides align to TRBD2. The CDR3 has 16 amino acids. Looked up from germline, CDR1 is SGHTA and CDR2 is FQGNSA. The J segment lost 2 bases and the V segment lost 1 base, leaving 3 bases of the junction unmatched. The DNA for the CDR3 is TGTGCCAGCAGCTTAGGCGGGACTAGCGGACAAGAGACCCAGTACTTC. As protein: CASSLGGTSGQETQYF.

This clonotype occurred a few times. V is TRBV2 and J is TRBJ2-2; D may be TRBD1 (6 bases). CDR3 length: 15 amino acids. Germline loops: CDR1 SNHLY, CDR2 FYNNEI. V was trimmed by 6 bases and J by 1 base, leaving 12 bases between them. This CDR3 is CASRGDRRNTGELFF. In DNA form, the CDR3 reads TGTGCCAGCAGAGGCGACAGGAGGAACACCGGGGAGCTGTTTTTT.

In DNA form, the CDR3 reads TGTGCCACCAGTGACTCTCCCAAAGGCCCGGATCAGCCCCAGCATTTT. This translates into CATSDSPKGPDQPQHF. This sequence joins TRBV24-1 and TRBJ1-5; D not resolved. This CDR3 has 16 residues. Germline V gives CDR1 KGHDR, CDR2 SFDVKD. Trimming pared 4 bases from V and 5 bases from J, leaving 17 bases between.

In this sample, this clonotype turned up a few times. The chain links TRBV20-1 to TRBJ2-5; TRBD1 matches 7 bases. V dropped 6 bases and J dropped 5; count of bases not matched to a gene: 6. Germline-derived CDR1 and CDR2 are DFQATT and SNEGSKA (reference sequence). The CDR3 contains 12 residues. Here the CDR3 reads CSAEGAGETQYF. The CDR3 DNA is TGCAGTGCAGAGGGGGCAGGGGAGACCCAGTACTTC.

V and J are TRBV20-1 and TRBJ2-3; D call uncertain. This CDR3 spans 11 amino acids. The V end lost 3 bases, the J end lost 6 bases, and 7 bases lay between the germline ends. Germline assignment: CDR1 DFQATT and CDR2 SNEGSKA (reference sequence). The DNA of the CDR3 is TGCAGTGCTAGTCATCCTGATACGCAGTATTTT. Protein sequence: CSASHPDTQYF.

This clonotype has just a few counts. In DNA form, the CDR3 reads TGTGCCAGCAGCTTACCGGGTAGGGTGAGAGGCTACACCTTC. Its protein product is CASSLPGRVRGYTF. The chain is built from TRBV7-2 and TRBJ1-2; the D is unclear. The germline V gene encodes CDR1 SGHTA and CDR2 FQGNSA. The V gene lost 2 bases and the J gene lost 8 bases, with 15 bases spanning the gap. The CDR3 is 14 residues long.

This clonotype counts as medium-sized. The chain uses TRBV6-5 and TRBJ1-5, with D unresolved. The CDR3 is made up of 14 amino acids. V dropped 2 bases and J dropped 1 base, with 6 bases sitting between them. CDR1 is MNHEY, CDR2 SVGAGI, per germline. CDR3 in amino acids: CASSYRESNQPQHF. For the CDR3, the DNA is TGTGCCAGCAGTTACCGGGAGAGCAATCAGCCCCAGCATTTT.

This clonotype is medium-sized within its sample. The rearrangement links TRBV6-2 or TRBV6-3 to TRBJ2-3, with D perhaps matching TRBD2 (6 bases). The CDR3 runs to 15 residues. With 0 bases removed from V and 4 bases from J, the gap between germline ends came to 11 bases. From germline, CDR1 is MNHEY and CDR2 SVGEGT. The CDR3 nucleotides read TGTGCCAGCAGTTACTCGGCGGGGCTCTCAGATACGCAGTATTTT. This sequence encodes CASSYSAGLSDTQYF.

This clonotype showed up just a few times. The CDR3: CASSIGGNTEAFF. The CDR3 bases are TGTGCCAGTAGTATAGGTGGGAACACTGAAGCTTTCTTT. This chain uses TRBV19 with TRBJ1-1; D gene unclear. V lost 1 base to trimming and J lost 1 base, with 4 bases between them. CDR1 is LNHDA and CDR2 is SQIVND in the germline V gene (reference sequence). The CDR3 extends over 13 amino acids.

The chain employs TRBV2 and TRBJ2-7; 8 bases fit TRBD1. The length of the CDR3 is 14 residues. The J segment lost 0 bases and the V segment lost 6 bases, leaving 4 bases of the junction unmatched. Germline CDR1 and CDR2: SNHLY and FYNNEI. CDR3 residues: CASSRDRSSYEQYF. The CDR3, as DNA: TGTGCCAGCAGCCGGGACAGGTCCTCCTACGAGCAGTACTTC. The full variable domain, its missing parts supplied by reference TRBV2 and TRBJ2-7, is EPEVTQTPSHQVTQMGQEVILRCVPISNHLYFYWYRQILGQKVEFLVSFYNNEISEKSEIFDDQFSVERPDGSNFTLKIRSTKLEDSAMYFCASSRDRSSYEQYFGPGTRLTVT.

This clonotype was counted between two and nine times. The rearrangement uses TRBV6-2 or TRBV6-3 and TRBJ1-1; 9 bases agree with TRBD1. V dropped 0 bases and J dropped 1; count of bases not matched to a gene: 3. Germline values: CDR1 MNHEY, CDR2 SVGEGT. The CDR3 is 16 residues long. The CDR3 protein is CASSYSTGGANTEAFF. The DNA for the CDR3 is TGTGCCAGCAGTTACTCGACAGGGGGAGCGAACACTGAAGCTTTCTTT.

The table lists this clonotype with a few counts. The V gene is TRBV5-6, the J gene TRBJ1-2, with a tentative D call TRBD1 (6 bases). The V end was cut by 4 bases, the J end by 8 bases, with 18 bases between. The CDR3 length is 14 residues. Germline lookup yields CDR1 SGHDT and CDR2 YYEEEE. CDR3 DNA sequence: TGTGCCAGCAGCCTGACGTTGGGGGGCGGCGGCTACACCTTC. Its translation: CASSLTLGGGGYTF.

This clonotype was counted only a few times. CDR3 sequence reads: CASRLKGAGETQYF. In DNA form, the CDR3 reads TGTGCCAGCAGACTTAAGGGGGCCGGAGAGACCCAGTACTTC. The genes are TRBV12-3 or TRBV12-4 and TRBJ2-5; 7 bases are shared with TRBD1. The CDR3 consists of 14 residues. J was trimmed by 4 bases and V by 6 bases; bases with no gene match: 8.

In its sample, this clonotype was seen a few times. The gene calls are TRBV6-5 and TRBJ1-4; TRBD1 is a possible D gene (6 bases). With 0 bases removed from V and 6 bases from J, the gap between germline ends came to 8 bases. The CDR3 runs 14 residues. In germline, CDR1 is MNHEY, CDR2 SVGAGI. This CDR3 reads CASSYSRGYEKLFF. The CDR3 DNA follows: TGTGCCAGCAGTTACTCCAGGGGATATGAAAAACTGTTTTTT.

The chain is built from TRBV18 and TRBJ2-3, with 9 bases lining up with TRBD1. Per the germline V gene, CDR1 is KGHSH and CDR2 is LQKENI. The trim removed 2 bases at V and 7 bases at J, leaving 7 bases unmatched. The CDR3 consists of 15 residues. The CDR3 sequence: CASSPRDRVKNTQYF. In DNA form, the CDR3 reads TGTGCCAGCTCACCAAGGGACAGGGTGAAAAATACGCAGTATTTT.

The chain carries TRBV7-8 and TRBJ1-3, with a weak D call TRBD1 (5 bases). Per germline, CDR1 SGHVS and CDR2 FQNEAQ. Between the trimmed V and J ends, which lost 6 bases and 6 bases, there was a span of 15 bases. The CDR3 has 14 amino acids. CDR3 coding DNA: TGTGCCAGCAGTATGCCGGGACGGCCAAACACCATATATTTT. Its protein product is CASSMPGRPNTIYF.

This chain uses TRBV6-1 with TRBJ1-6; D perhaps matches TRBD1 (6 bases). CDR1 MNHNS and CDR2 SASEGT come from the germline V gene. The V end lost 10 bases, the J end lost 6 bases, and 19 bases lay between the germline ends. The CDR3 has 15 residues. DNA for the CDR3: TGTGCCACCTTAGGGGTTGGACAGAGTAATTCACCCCTCCACTTT. Translation gives CATLGVGQSNSPLHF.

V gene TRBV9 combines with J gene TRBJ2-3; 10 positions match TRBD1. Germline CDR1 is SGDLS and CDR2 is YYNGEE. The CDR3 covers 16 residues. J lost 3 bases, V lost 3 bases, and 7 bases had no gene match. CDR3 nucleotides: TGTGCCAGCAGCGGCGGACAGGGGGTAGTAACAGATACGCAGTATTTT. The encoded protein is CASSGGQGVVTDTQYF.

The genes are TRBV7-8 and TRBJ1-4; 8 nucleotides match TRBD1. Germline loops: CDR1 SGHVS, CDR2 FQNEAQ. The CDR3 is 16 residues long. The V segment lost 6 bases and the J segment 8 bases; nucleotides outside the gene matches: 14. CDR3 sequence reads: CASSSGGRTGIEKLFF. The CDR3 DNA reads TGTGCCAGCAGTTCTGGCGGACGGACAGGGATCGAAAAACTGTTTTTT.

This rearrangement joins TRBV4-1 to TRBJ2-7; 11 bases map to TRBD2. The CDR3 contains 17 residues. Germline V CDR1 and CDR2: MGHRA, YSYEKL. Unmatched junction bases numbered 13, after V lost 4 bases and J lost 5 bases. This chain's CDR3 is CASSRGGLAVLGNEQYF. DNA of the CDR3: TGCGCCAGCAGCCGCGGGGGACTAGCGGTCTTGGGCAACGAGCAGTACTTC.

Only a few counts were recorded for this clonotype. This chain uses TRBV7-9 with TRBJ2-5; TRBD1 matches 10 bases. Trimming took 5 bases from V and 1 from J; bases not matched to a gene: 13. CDR1 and CDR2 from the germline V gene are SEHNR and FQNEAQ (reference sequence). CDR3 length: 18 amino acids. In DNA form, the CDR3 reads TGTGCCAGCAGCCACCGGGACAGGGGCTTACAACGCCAAGAGACCCAGTACTTC. Amino acids: CASSHRDRGLQRQETQYF.

The J gene is TRBJ1-5, the V gene TRBV27; possible D gene TRBD1, 5 bases. Germline assignment: CDR1 MNHEY and CDR2 SMNVEV (reference sequence). CDR3 length: 18 residues. V was pared by 0 bases and J by 2 bases, with 17 bases between. CDR3 protein: CASSLSGGGGVGNQPQHF. CDR3 DNA: TGTGCCAGCAGTTTATCGGGGGGTGGGGGAGTGGGCAATCAGCCCCAGCATTTT.

In its sample, this clonotype is medium-sized (0.01 to 0.1%). The chain combines TRBV20-1 with TRBJ1-5; weak D call: TRBD1 (6 bases). In germline, CDR1 is DFQATT, CDR2 SNEGSKA (reference sequence). The CDR3 runs to 17 residues. Trimming removed 0 bases from V and 6 bases from J, with 21 bases in between. The chain's CDR3 is CSAREGGHNREGQPQHF. CDR3 in DNA: TGCAGTGCTAGAGAAGGGGGACACAACAGGGAGGGTCAGCCCCAGCATTTT.

The V and J genes are TRBV6-2 or TRBV6-3 and TRBJ2-7; D ambiguous. The CDR3 contains 14 residues. The V gene lost 6 bases and the J gene lost 0 bases, with 12 bases spanning the gap. Germline CDR1 and CDR2: MNHEY and SVGEGT. This CDR3 reads CASSVHGLSYEQYF. DNA for the CDR3: TGTGCCAGCAGCGTCCACGGGCTCTCCTACGAGCAGTACTTC.

V and J are TRBV6-1 and TRBJ1-4; maybe TRBD1 (5 bases). The CDR3 runs to 16 residues. The germline gives CDR1 MNHNS, CDR2 SASEGT. V lost 5 bases and J lost 2, with 15 bases in between. The DNA of the CDR3 is TGTGCCAGCAGTAGATCCCAGGGAAGGACTAATGAAAAACTGTTTTTT. It is translated as CASSRSQGRTNEKLFF.

To note about this clonotype: Its ends do not fully match the called genes, so a read error is possible. V is TRBV6-1 and J is TRBJ1-5; D might be TRBD1 (6 bases). The germline CDR1 and CDR2 sequences are MNHNS and SASEGT. This CDR3 spans 17 amino acids. The CDR3 here is CAGSPRQDLWSNQPQHF. The DNA of the CDR3 is TGTGCCGGCAGTCCCAGACAGGACCTTTGGAGCAATCAGCCCCAGCATTTT.